This TCR beta chain is from a study of cytomegalovirus exposure and HLA in healthy donors. Study summary: Findings of an earlier analysis included about 120 million unique TCR beta sequences from 180 million or so T cells.

Deletions cut 3 bases from V and 3 bases from J, with 7 bases between. The CDR3 has 13 residues. Per germline, CDR1 SEHNR and CDR2 FQNEAQ (reference sequence). Points from the study as a whole: Reports state that TCR beta sequences accurately predicted most subjects' HLA-A and HLA-B alleles. Several of the most significant clusters appeared linked to common viral pathogens, based on a later analysis.

PCR was performed using 60 Vbeta and 13 Jbeta primers. Clones were sequenced by immunoSEQ multiplex PCR, and TCRdb holds only the in-frame ones, with some missing. The sample has under 100,000 clones, more than 55% seen once. A remark on this clone: Its matching antigen is unknown.

V usage is TRBV7-9 and J usage is TRBJ2-3; D is possibly TRBD2 (5 bases). The receptor comes from a woman in her twenties or thirties in good health and CMV-seropositive. Sequenced material: PBMCs. The CDR3: CASSFSGTDTQYF. CDR3 DNA: TGTGCCAGCAGCTTTTCGGGGACAGATACGCAGTATTTT.